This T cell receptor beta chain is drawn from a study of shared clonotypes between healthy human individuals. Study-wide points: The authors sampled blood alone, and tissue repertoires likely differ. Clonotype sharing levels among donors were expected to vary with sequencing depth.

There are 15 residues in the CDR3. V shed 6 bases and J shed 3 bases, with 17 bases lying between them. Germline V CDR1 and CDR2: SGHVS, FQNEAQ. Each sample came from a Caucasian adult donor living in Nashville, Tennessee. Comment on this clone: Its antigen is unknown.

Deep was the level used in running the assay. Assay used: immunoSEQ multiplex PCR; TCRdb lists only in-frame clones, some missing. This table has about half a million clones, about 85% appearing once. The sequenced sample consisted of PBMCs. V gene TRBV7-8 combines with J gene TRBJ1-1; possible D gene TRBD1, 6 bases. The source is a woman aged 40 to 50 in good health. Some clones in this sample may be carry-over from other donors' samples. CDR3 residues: CASREEDRIYTEAFF. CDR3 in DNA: TGTGCCAGCAGGGAAGAAGACAGGATTTACACTGAAGCTTTCTTT.